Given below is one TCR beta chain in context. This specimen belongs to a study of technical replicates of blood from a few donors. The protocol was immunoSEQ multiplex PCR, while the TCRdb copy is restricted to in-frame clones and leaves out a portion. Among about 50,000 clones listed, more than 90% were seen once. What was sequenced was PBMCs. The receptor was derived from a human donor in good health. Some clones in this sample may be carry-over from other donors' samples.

CDR3 bases: TGCGCCAGCAGCCAAACCGGTGCAGATACGCAGTATTTT. Protein sequence: CASSQTGADTQYF. The chain uses TRBV4-1 and TRBJ2-3, with unresolved D. V was clipped by 2 bases and J by 4 bases, with 7 bases between them. Germline V CDR1 and CDR2: MGHRA, YSYEKL. CDR3 length: 13 amino acids.